The T cell receptor beta chain under discussion was sequenced for a study of blood T cell repertoires in COVID-19. About the study: Samples of COVID-19 (acute and convalescent) were obtained from the United States, Italy and Spain. T cells, B-cell-depleted T cells, or PBMCs provided the cDNA or gDNA that served as material.

Germline CDR1 and CDR2: PRHDT and FYEKMQ (reference sequence). Trimming shortened V by 5 bases and J by 2 bases, and 10 bases separated the two germline ends. The CDR3 spans 13 residues. Seattle's enrolled individuals joined amid active infection and were then monitored longitudinally. Original processing methods: By means of reference gene primer amplification, nucleated cell counts were estimated. Assay used: immunoSEQ multiplex PCR; TCRdb lists only in-frame clones, some missing. The DNA was the basis for D and trimming; V, J and clone size are from that table. This table holds about 270,000 clones, about nine tenths found once. This clone was seen a single time.

The clonotype originates from a young adult with COVID-19, enrolled during active disease. The chain is built from TRBV13 and TRBJ2-7, with a possible D match to TRBD1 (6 bases). The material sequenced was peripheral blood. The CDR3 DNA reads as TGTGCCAGCAGCACCCGGACAGCCTACGAGCAGTACTTC. This encodes CASSTRTAYEQYF.